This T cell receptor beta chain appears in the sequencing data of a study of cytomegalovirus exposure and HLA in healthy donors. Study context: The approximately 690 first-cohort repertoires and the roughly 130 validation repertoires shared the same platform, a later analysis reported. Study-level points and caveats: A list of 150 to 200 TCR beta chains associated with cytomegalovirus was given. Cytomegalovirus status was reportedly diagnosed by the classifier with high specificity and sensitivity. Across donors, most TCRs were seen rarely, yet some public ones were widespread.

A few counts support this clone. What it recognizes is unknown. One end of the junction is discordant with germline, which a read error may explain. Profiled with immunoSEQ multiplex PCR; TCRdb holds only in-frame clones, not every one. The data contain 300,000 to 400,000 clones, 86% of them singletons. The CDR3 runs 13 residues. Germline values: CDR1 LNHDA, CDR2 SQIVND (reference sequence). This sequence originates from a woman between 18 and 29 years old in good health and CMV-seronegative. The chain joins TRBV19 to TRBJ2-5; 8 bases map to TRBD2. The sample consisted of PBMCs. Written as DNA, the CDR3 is TGTGCCAGTAGGGGCACTAGCGGATACCGGCGGCACTTC. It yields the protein CASRGTSGYRRHF.